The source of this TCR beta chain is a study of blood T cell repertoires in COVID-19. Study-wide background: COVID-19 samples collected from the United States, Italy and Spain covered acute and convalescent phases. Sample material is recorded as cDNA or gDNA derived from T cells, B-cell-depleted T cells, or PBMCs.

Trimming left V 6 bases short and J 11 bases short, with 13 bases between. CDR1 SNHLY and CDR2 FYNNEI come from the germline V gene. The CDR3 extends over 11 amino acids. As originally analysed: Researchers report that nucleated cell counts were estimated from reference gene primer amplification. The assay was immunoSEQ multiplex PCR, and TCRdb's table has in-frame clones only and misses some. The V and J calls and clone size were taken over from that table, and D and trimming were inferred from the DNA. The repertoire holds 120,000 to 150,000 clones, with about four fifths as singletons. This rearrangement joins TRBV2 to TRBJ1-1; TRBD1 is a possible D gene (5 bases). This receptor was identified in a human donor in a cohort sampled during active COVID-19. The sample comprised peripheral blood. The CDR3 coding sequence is TGTGCCAGCAGGGCGGGGGGGGTGGCTTTCTTT. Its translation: CASRAGGVAFF.